One sample yielded the 10 T cell receptor beta chains listed below, sequenced in a study of blood T cell repertoires in COVID-19. Using immunoSEQ multiplex PCR, the repertoire was profiled, and TCRdb retains in-frame clones only, with some absent. The sample consists of about 300,000 clones, around 88% of them appearing once. Sequencing input: peripheral blood. Receptor source: a woman between 25 and 40 years old who had recovered from COVID-19.

This rearrangement joins TRBV19 to TRBJ1-2, with D perhaps matching TRBD1 (5 bases). Trimming stripped 3 bases from V and 8 bases from J, with 13 bases between. This CDR3 comprises 13 residues. The germline V gene has CDR1 LNHDA and CDR2 SQIVND (reference sequence). The CDR3 DNA follows: TGTGCCAGTAGTATCCCACAGGCGGGAGGCTACACCTTC. Amino acids: CASSIPQAGGYTF.

V gene TRBV4-1 combines with J gene TRBJ1-5, with D unresolved. V was clipped by 2 bases and J by 0 bases, with 11 bases between them. Germline V gene lookup returns CDR1 MGHRA and CDR2 YSYEKL. This CDR3 is built from 16 residues. The CDR3: CASSQSPGLSNQPQHF. CDR3 DNA: TGCGCCAGCAGCCAAAGCCCCGGTCTTAGCAATCAGCCCCAGCATTTT.

This sequence joins TRBV7-9 and TRBJ1-1, with D tentatively TRBD1 (6 bases). The CDR3 runs 14 residues. CDR1 is SEHNR, CDR2 FQNEAQ, per germline (reference sequence). Trimming shortened V by 4 bases and J by 3 bases, and 12 bases separated the two germline ends. CDR3 sequence: CASSSNREDTEAFF. The CDR3, as DNA: TGTGCCAGCAGCTCAAACAGGGAAGACACTGAAGCTTTCTTT.

The chain couples TRBV4-2 to TRBJ2-3, with D perhaps TRBD2 (5 bases). This CDR3 spans 13 amino acids. V lost 4 bases and J 4 bases, leaving 9 bases between the germline ends. Germline V gives CDR1 LGHNA, CDR2 YNFKEQ. This CDR3 is CASSLTKPDTQYF. CDR3 bases: TGTGCCAGCAGCCTGACTAAGCCAGATACGCAGTATTTT.

V usage is TRBV7-9 and J usage is TRBJ1-4, with unresolved D. Germline values: CDR1 SEHNR, CDR2 FQNEAQ (reference sequence). CDR3 length equals 12 residues. Trimming took 0 bases from V and 12 from J, leaving 8 bases between them. CDR3 loop: CASSLAGGELFF. CDR3 DNA: TGTGCCAGCAGCTTAGCTGGAGGAGAACTGTTTTTT.

V is TRBV7-9 and J is TRBJ2-7; 7 nucleotides line up with TRBD1. V was clipped by 1 base and J by 5 bases; unmatched bases: 2. Germline assignment: CDR1 SEHNR and CDR2 FQNEAQ (reference sequence). There are 13 residues in the CDR3. Here the CDR3 DNA reads TGTGCCAGCAGCTTAGACCAGGGGGACGAGCAGTACTTC. This gives the protein CASSLDQGDEQYF.

This clone was found a few times. V and J are TRBV11-2 and TRBJ2-2; the D gene is possibly TRBD1 (5 bases). CDR1 and CDR2 (germline): SGHAT, FQNNGV. The CDR3 has 14 residues. V was cut by 5 bases and J by 0 bases, with 7 bases left in between. CDR3 protein: CASSETANTGELFF. The DNA for the CDR3 is TGTGCCAGCAGCGAGACAGCGAACACCGGGGAGCTGTTTTTT.

The rearrangement joins TRBV19 to TRBJ2-7; 8 nucleotides agree with TRBD2. This CDR3 is 14 amino acids long. V was clipped by 5 bases and J by 2 bases; unmatched bases: 5. Germline V lookup: CDR1 LNHDA, CDR2 SQIVND (reference sequence). This chain's CDR3 is CASSPGGGTYEQYF. Here the CDR3 DNA reads TGTGCCAGTAGTCCCGGGGGGGGGACCTACGAGCAGTACTTC.

V and J are TRBV19 and TRBJ2-7; 8 bases map to TRBD1. CDR1 and CDR2 (germline): LNHDA, SQIVND (reference sequence). J was trimmed by 4 bases and V by 6 bases; bases with no gene match: 2. The CDR3 runs 12 residues. This chain's CDR3 is CASRDREYEQYF. CDR3 in DNA: TGTGCCAGTAGGGACAGGGAGTACGAGCAGTACTTC.

This rearrangement joins TRBV19 to TRBJ1-2, with unresolved D. This CDR3 region has 15 residues. Germline assignment: CDR1 LNHDA and CDR2 SQIVND (reference sequence). Trimming took 2 bases from V and 4 from J, leaving 14 bases between them. CDR3 region: CASSIWREGIYGYTF. CDR3 nucleotide sequence: TGTGCCAGTAGTATATGGAGGGAAGGAATCTATGGCTACACCTTC.